This T cell receptor (beta chain) was recorded in a study of identifying expanded T cells in peripheral blood. In this sample, this clone turned up a few times. As yet, its antigen is unknown. Germline lookup yields CDR1 SQVTM and CDR2 ANQGSEA. The CDR3 loop spans 13 amino acids. V was pared by 4 bases and J by 7 bases, with 5 bases of the junction left unmatched. This table comes from immunoSEQ multiplex PCR, and its TCRdb copy is limited to in-frame clones, with some not included. Of over 75,000 clones in the sample, about 87% were seen once. Regarding the study as a whole: Technical replicates showed around 1.2 changed clones; two weeks 15 to 20; four weeks 19.

Sequencing was carried out using blood. This receptor was identified in a person between 18 and 75 years old in good health. J is TRBJ2-7 and V is TRBV29-1, with 12 bases identical to TRBD2. CDR3 bases: TGCAGCGTTGGACTAGCGGGAGCCTTAGAGCAGTACTTC. Its translation: CSVGLAGALEQYF.